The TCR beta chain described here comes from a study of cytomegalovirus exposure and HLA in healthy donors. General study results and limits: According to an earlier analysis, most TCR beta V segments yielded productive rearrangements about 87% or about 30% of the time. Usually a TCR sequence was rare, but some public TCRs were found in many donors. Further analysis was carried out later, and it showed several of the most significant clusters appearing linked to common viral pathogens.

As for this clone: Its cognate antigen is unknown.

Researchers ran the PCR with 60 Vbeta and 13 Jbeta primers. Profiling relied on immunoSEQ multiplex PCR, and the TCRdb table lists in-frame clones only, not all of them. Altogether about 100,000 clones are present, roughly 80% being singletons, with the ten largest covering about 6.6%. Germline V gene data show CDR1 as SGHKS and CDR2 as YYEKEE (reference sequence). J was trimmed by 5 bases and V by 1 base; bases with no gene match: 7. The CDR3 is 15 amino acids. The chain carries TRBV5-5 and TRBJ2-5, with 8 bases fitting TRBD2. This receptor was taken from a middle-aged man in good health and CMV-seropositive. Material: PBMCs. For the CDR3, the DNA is TGTGCCAGCAGCTTGATGGCCCGGGGGGGCGAGACCCAGTACTTC. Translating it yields CASSLMARGGETQYF.